The next 16 T cell receptor beta chains were all read from a single sample in a study of PD-1 blockade in classical Hodgkin lymphoma. Brentuximab vedotin exposure varied among the patients, all of whom had relapsed after autologous stem cell transplantation. The assay was immunoSEQ multiplex PCR, and TCRdb's table has in-frame clones only and misses some. This sample has more than 140,000 clones, with just under 80% found just once. The source material was peripheral blood mononuclear cells (PBMCs), sampled before the second cycle of nivolumab. These TCRs come from a human donor with classical Hodgkin lymphoma.

V is TRBV4-2 and J is TRBJ2-7, with a possible D match to TRBD1 (6 bases). This CDR3 is built from 15 residues. V lost 4 bases, J lost 3 bases, and 16 bases lay in between. Germline lookup yields CDR1 LGHNA and CDR2 YNFKEQ. The CDR3 region is CASSPDSAGIYEQYF. CDR3 coding DNA: TGTGCCAGCAGCCCGGACAGTGCCGGGATCTACGAGCAGTACTTC.

The chain links TRBV5-1 to TRBJ2-5, with D possibly called TRBD1 or TRBD2 (5 bases each). V lost 1 base, J lost 3 bases, and 13 bases lay in between. The CDR3 loop spans 15 amino acids. The V gene's germline CDR1 is SGHRS and CDR2 YFSETQ. This CDR3 reads CASSLRLMGEETQYF. CDR3 nucleotides: TGCGCCAGCAGCTTGAGGCTTATGGGGGAAGAGACCCAGTACTTC.

The chain's CDR3 is CASSMDEQGGYEQYF. In nucleotides, the CDR3 is TGTGCCAGTAGTATGGATGAACAGGGCGGGTACGAGCAGTACTTC. The chain employs TRBV19 and TRBJ2-7; maybe TRBD1 (6 bases). With 3 bases removed from V and 4 bases from J, the gap between germline ends came to 16 bases. The CDR3 consists of 15 residues. The germline CDR1 and CDR2 sequences are LNHDA and SQIVND (reference sequence).

V gene TRBV10-3 combines with J gene TRBJ1-2, with D possibly being TRBD1 (6 bases). This CDR3 contains 14 residues. Trimming cost V 1 base and J 4 bases, with 10 bases left between them. In germline, CDR1 is ENHRY, CDR2 SYGVKD. The chain's CDR3 is CAISEWGGGYGYTF. As DNA, the CDR3 is TGTGCCATCAGTGAGTGGGGGGGCGGCTATGGCTACACCTTC.

The chain joins TRBV5-6 to TRBJ2-1, with D maybe TRBD2 (5 bases). Trimming removed 1 base at V and 2 bases at J, with 10 bases between. The CDR3 loop spans 15 amino acids. Germline-derived CDR1 and CDR2 are SGHDT and YYEEEE. Here the CDR3 DNA reads TGTGCCAGCAGCTTGTATCCTAGCCCCTACAATGAGCAGTTCTTC. This encodes CASSLYPSPYNEQFF. Variable domain in full (rest from reference TRBV5-6 and TRBJ2-1): DAGVTQSPTHLIKTRGQQVTLRCSPKSGHDTVSWYQQALGQGPQFIFQYYEEEERQRGNFPDRFSGHQFPNYSSELNVNALLLGDSALYLCASSLYPSPYNEQFFGPGTRLTVL.

V and J are TRBV13 and TRBJ1-2; D uncertain. V gave up 0 bases and J gave up 5 bases, with 10 bases separating them. The CDR3 spans 14 residues. Looked up from germline, CDR1 is PRHDT and CDR2 is FYEKMQ (reference sequence). For the CDR3, the DNA is TGTGCCAGCAGCTTAGGCCTAACAGCTTATGGCTACACCTTC. Translation gives CASSLGLTAYGYTF. Filled out from reference TRBV13 and TRBJ1-2, the complete variable domain reads AAGVIQSPRHLIKEKRETATLKCYPIPRHDTVYWYQQGPGQDPQFLISFYEKMQSDKGSIPDRFSAQQFSDYHSELNMSSLELGDSALYFCASSLGLTAYGYTFGSGTRLTVV.

The genes are TRBV18 and TRBJ2-7; 8 nucleotides line up with TRBD2. The CDR3 is 14 amino acids. The germline CDR1 and CDR2 sequences are KGHSH and LQKENI. V dropped 3 bases and J dropped 2; count of bases not matched to a gene: 3. CDR3 DNA sequence: TGTGCCAGCTCACCTACTAGCGGCACCTACGAGCAGTACTTC. This gives the protein CASSPTSGTYEQYF. The full variable domain, in which reference TRBV18 and TRBJ2-7 provide the parts outside the CDR3, is NAGVMQNPRHLVRRRGQEARLRCSPMKGHSHVYWYRQLPEEGLKFMVYLQKENIIDESGMPKERFSAEFPKEGPSILRIQQVVRGDSAAYFCASSPTSGTYEQYFGPGTRLTVT.

The chain has TRBV7-9 and TRBJ2-3; D is unclear. In germline, CDR1 is SEHNR, CDR2 FQNEAQ (reference sequence). This CDR3 is 18 amino acids long. V lost 1 base, J lost 0 bases, and 17 bases lay in between. The CDR3 region has the DNA TGTGCCAGCAGCTTAGGAGAGGTCTGGACGTATAGCACAGATACGCAGTATTTT. Amino acid sequence: CASSLGEVWTYSTDTQYF.

This clone was recorded only once. Sequence at one end of the junction differs from germline and may be a read error. The same CDR3 is also encoded by other DNA sequences in this sample. CDR3 nucleotide sequence: TGTGCCAGCAGCGTACTAGCGGGAGGCACGGATACGCAGTATTTT. Amino acids: CASSVLAGGTDTQYF. The chain combines TRBV9 with TRBJ2-3; 11 nucleotides agree with TRBD2. The CDR3 loop spans 15 amino acids. Looked up from germline, CDR1 is SGDLS and CDR2 is YYNGEE.

The gene calls are TRBV29-1 and TRBJ1-1; D not resolved. This CDR3 comprises 11 residues. In germline, CDR1 is SQVTM, CDR2 ANQGSEA. The V end lost 3 bases, the J end lost 7 bases, and 9 bases lay between the germline ends. This CDR3 is CSVDQEVEAFF. Here the CDR3 DNA reads TGCAGCGTTGATCAGGAGGTTGAAGCTTTCTTT. The variable domain in full, completed from reference TRBV29-1 and TRBJ1-1, reads SAVISQKPSRDICQRGTSLTIQCQVDSQVTMMFWYRQQPGQSLTLIATANQGSEATYESGFVIDKFPISRPNLTFSTLTVSNMSPEDSSIYLCSVDQEVEAFFGQGTRLTVV.

The chain links TRBV15 to TRBJ2-7; a possible D gene is TRBD2 (6 bases). This CDR3 spans 18 amino acids. Per the germline V gene, CDR1 is LNHNV and CDR2 is YYDKDF (reference sequence). Trimming took off 0 bases at V and 4 bases at J, with 22 bases between the two ends. CDR3 in DNA: TGTGCCACCAGCAGAGATCTCCCGACGGAGGGGATCCCGTACGAGCAGTACTTC. It is translated as CATSRDLPTEGIPYEQYF.

The V call is TRBV7-9, the J call TRBJ2-5; D is unclear. There are 13 residues in the CDR3. Trimming took 6 bases from V and 4 from J, leaving 12 bases between them. Germline CDR1 is SEHNR and CDR2 is FQNEAQ (reference sequence). The CDR3 bases are TGTGCCAGCAGTCAGCGAGGAATAGAGACCCAGTACTTC. Amino acids: CASSQRGIETQYF.

The V and J genes are TRBV2 and TRBJ2-2; TRBD1 agrees at 9 bases. The CDR3 is 13 amino acids. From germline, CDR1 is SNHLY and CDR2 FYNNEI. J gave up 6 bases and V 11 bases, and 7 bases lay outside the gene matches. The CDR3: CAAGDRAAGELFF. The CDR3 nucleotides are TGTGCCGCGGGGGACAGGGCGGCCGGGGAGCTGTTTTTT.

Worth noting for this clone: An end of the junction does not agree with germline; a read error may underlie this. CDR3 protein: CASSYSGQGTDAQYF. In DNA, the CDR3 is TGTGCCAGCAGTTACTCGGGACAGGGAACAGATGCGCAGTATTTT. J is TRBJ2-3 and V is TRBV6-5; 9 nucleotides agree with TRBD1. This CDR3 contains 15 residues. Germline assignment: CDR1 MNHEY and CDR2 SVGAGI.

This CDR3 is CASTFIQGSGGYTF. DNA for the CDR3: TGTGCCAGCACCTTCATCCAGGGTTCGGGTGGCTACACCTTC. The rearrangement links TRBV6-6 to TRBJ1-2; D possibly corresponds to TRBD1 (5 bases). Germline CDR1 reads MNHNY; CDR2 reads SVGAGI (reference sequence). The CDR3 consists of 14 residues. V was pared by 7 bases and J by 7 bases, with 19 bases between.

The chain uses TRBV5-1 and TRBJ1-1; D possibly corresponds to TRBD1 (5 bases). The CDR3 extends over 14 amino acids. CDR1 and CDR2 (germline): SGHRS, YFSETQ. Trimming left V 7 bases short and J 3 bases short, with 16 bases between. CDR3 loop: CASSFGPRDTEAFF. The CDR3, as DNA: TGCGCCAGCTCCTTCGGGCCCAGGGACACTGAAGCTTTCTTT.